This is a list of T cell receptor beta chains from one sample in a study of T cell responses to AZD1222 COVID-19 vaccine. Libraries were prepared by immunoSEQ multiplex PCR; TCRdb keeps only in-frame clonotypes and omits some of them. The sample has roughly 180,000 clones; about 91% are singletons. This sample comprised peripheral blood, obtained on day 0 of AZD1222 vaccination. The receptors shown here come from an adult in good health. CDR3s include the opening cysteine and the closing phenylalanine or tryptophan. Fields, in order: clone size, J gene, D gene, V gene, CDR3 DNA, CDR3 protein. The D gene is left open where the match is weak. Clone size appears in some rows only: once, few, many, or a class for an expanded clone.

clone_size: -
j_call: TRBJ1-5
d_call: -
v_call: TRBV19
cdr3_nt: TGTGCCAGTACCTCGTTGGCGCTGGGTCAGCCCCAGCATTTT
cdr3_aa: CASTSLALGQPQHF

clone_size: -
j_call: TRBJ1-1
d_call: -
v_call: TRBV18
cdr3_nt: TGTGCCAGCTCCTCCTCGAGGGGAAACACTGAAGCTTTCTTT
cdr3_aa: CASSSSRGNTEAFF

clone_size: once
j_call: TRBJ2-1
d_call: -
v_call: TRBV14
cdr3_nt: TGTGCCAGCAGCCAAGGCCCTTCGAGACATTACAATGAGCAGTTCTTC
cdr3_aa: CASSQGPSRHYNEQFF

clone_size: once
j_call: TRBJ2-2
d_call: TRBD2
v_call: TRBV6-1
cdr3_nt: TGTGCCAGCAGTGAGGCTAGCGGGGTCACCGGGGAGCTGTTTTTT
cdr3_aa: CASSEASGVTGELFF

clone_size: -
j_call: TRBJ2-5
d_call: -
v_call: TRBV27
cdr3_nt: TGTGCCAGCAGTGTTAGCGGCTACCAAGAGACCCAGTACTTC
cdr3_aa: CASSVSGYQETQYF

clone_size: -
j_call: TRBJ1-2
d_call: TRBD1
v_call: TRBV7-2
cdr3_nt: TGTGCCAGCAGCGCAAGAGGGACAGAGCTAAACTATGGCTACACCTTC
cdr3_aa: CASSARGTELNYGYTF

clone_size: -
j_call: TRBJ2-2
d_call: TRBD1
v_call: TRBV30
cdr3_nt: TGTGCCGGACAGGGGGGGCTCAACACCGGGGAGCTGTTTTTT
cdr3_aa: CAGQGGLNTGELFF

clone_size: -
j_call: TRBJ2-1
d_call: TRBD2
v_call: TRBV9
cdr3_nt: TGTGCCAGCAGCGTAGTACTCGGGGGAAGGGAGGGTGAGCAGTTCTTC
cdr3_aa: CASSVVLGGREGEQFF

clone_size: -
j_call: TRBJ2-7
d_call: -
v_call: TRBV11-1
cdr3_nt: TGTGCCAGCAGCTTAACCTCGAAGGACGAGCAGTACTTC
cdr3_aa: CASSLTSKDEQYF

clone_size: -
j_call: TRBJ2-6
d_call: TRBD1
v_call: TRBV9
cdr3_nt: TGTGCCAGCAGTTTCACACAGGGGACCTCTGGGGCCAACGTCCTGACTTTC
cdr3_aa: CASSFTQGTSGANVLTF

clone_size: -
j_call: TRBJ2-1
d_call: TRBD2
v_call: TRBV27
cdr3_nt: TGTGCCAGCAGTCCCGGTAGTAGCGGGAAGTTCAATGAGCAGTTCTTC
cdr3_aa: CASSPGSSGKFNEQFF

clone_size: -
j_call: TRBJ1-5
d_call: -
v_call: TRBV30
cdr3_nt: TGTGCCTGGAGTGACGGACTTTATAGCAATCAGCCCCAGCATTTT
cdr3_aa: CAWSDGLYSNQPQHF

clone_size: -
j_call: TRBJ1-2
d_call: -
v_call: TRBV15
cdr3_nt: TGTGCCACCAGTCTGGACAGACCTTCTAACTATGGCTACACCTTC
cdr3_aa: CATSLDRPSNYGYTF

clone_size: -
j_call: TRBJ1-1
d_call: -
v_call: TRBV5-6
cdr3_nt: TGTGCCAGCAGCCCTGGGAGATACACTGAAGCTTTCTTT
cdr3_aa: CASSPGRYTEAFF

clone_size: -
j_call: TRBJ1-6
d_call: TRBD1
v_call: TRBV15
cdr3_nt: TGTGCCACCAGCAGAGGGACAGGGGTTGGTTCACCCCTCCACTTT
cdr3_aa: CATSRGTGVGSPLHF

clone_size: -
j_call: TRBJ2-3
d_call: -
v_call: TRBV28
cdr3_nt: TGTGCCAGCAGTTCCCCTCAGACAGATACGCAGTATTTT
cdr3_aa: CASSSPQTDTQYF

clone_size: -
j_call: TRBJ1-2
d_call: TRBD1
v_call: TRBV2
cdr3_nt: TGTGCCAGCAGGCCGGGGGGACAGGCCACGGGGTATGGCTACACCTTC
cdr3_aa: CASRPGGQATGYGYTF

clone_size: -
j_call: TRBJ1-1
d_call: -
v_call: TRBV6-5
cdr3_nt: TGTGCCAGCAGCGGATCCGCCCCAGTTGAAACTGAAGCTTTCTTT
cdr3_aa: CASSGSAPVETEAFF

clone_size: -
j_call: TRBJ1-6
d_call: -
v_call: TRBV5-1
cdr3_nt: TGCGCCAGCAGCTTGGCTGGGGGCGATCGTTCACCCCTCCACTTT
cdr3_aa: CASSLAGGDRSPLHF

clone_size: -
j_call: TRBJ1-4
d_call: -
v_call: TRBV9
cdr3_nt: TGTGCCAGCAGCGCCCGGCCAGGGGTGGATGAAAAACTGTTTTTT
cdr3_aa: CASSARPGVDEKLFF

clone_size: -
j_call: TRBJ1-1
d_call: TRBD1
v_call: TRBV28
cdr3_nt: TGTGCCAGCAGCCTCCTTACAGGGGTGAACACTGAAGCTTTCTTT
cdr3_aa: CASSLLTGVNTEAFF

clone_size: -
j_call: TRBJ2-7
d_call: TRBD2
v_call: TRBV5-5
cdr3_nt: TGTGCCAGCAGCTTGGAGGGACTAGGGGGGCGGTTTCACGAGCAGTACTTC
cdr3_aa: CASSLEGLGGRFHEQYF

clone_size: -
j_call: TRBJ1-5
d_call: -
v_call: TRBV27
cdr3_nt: TGTGCCAGCAGGCCTGGACAATTTACTCAGCCCCAGCATTTT
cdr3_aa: CASRPGQFTQPQHF

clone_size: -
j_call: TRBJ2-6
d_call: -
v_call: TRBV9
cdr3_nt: TGTGCCAGCAGCGTAGAGGCGGTTCTACGGGCCAACGTCCTGACTTTC
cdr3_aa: CASSVEAVLRANVLTF

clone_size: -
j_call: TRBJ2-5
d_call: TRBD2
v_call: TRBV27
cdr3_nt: TGTGCCACCCAATGGCGGGGGGCCTTCCAAGAGACCCAGTACTTC
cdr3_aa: CATQWRGAFQETQYF

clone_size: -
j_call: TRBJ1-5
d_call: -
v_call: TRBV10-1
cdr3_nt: TGCGCCAGCAGTAATGGGGGGAATCAGCCCCAGCATTTT
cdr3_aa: CASSNGGNQPQHF

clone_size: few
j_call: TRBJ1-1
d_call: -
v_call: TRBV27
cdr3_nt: TGTGCCAGCCGCCCCCGGCGAATGAACACTGAAGCTTTCTTT
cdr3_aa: CASRPRRMNTEAFF

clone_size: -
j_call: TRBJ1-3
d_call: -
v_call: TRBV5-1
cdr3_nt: TGCGCCAGCAGCGTGGATAGCGGAAACACCATATATTTT
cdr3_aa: CASSVDSGNTIYF

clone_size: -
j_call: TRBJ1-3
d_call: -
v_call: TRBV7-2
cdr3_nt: TGTGCCAGCAGCTTAGGGACAGTTGGAAACACCATATATTTT
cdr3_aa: CASSLGTVGNTIYF

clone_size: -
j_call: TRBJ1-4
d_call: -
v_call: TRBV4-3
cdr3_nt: TGCGCCAGCAGCCCCCGTAAGGAGACTAATGAAAAACTGTTTTTT
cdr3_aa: CASSPRKETNEKLFF

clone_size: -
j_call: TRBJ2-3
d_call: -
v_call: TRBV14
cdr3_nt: TGTGCCAGCAGCCAAACACGGACAGATAGCACAGATACGCAGTATTTT
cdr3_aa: CASSQTRTDSTDTQYF

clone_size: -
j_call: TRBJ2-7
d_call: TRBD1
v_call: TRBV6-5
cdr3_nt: TGCGCCAGCAGGGCCGGGACAGGAGACGTCTACGAGCAGTACTTC
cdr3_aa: CASRAGTGDVYEQYF

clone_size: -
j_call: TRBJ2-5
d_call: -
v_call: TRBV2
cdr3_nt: TGTGCCAGCAGTGAAACGGGGACGGTGATACAAGAGACCCAGTACTTC
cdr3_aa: CASSETGTVIQETQYF

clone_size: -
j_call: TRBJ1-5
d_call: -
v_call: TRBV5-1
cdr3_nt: TGCGCCAGCAGCTTGGATGGCATTGTCAATCAGCCCCAGCATTTT
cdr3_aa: CASSLDGIVNQPQHF

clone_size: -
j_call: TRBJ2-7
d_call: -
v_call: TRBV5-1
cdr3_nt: TGCGCCAGCAGCTTGGAAGGGTCCTGGCAGTACTTC
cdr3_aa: CASSLEGSWQYF

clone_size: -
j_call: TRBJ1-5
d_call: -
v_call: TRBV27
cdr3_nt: TGTGCCAGCTCTTCGGGTCAAACAAATCAGCCCCAGCATTTT
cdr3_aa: CASSSGQTNQPQHF

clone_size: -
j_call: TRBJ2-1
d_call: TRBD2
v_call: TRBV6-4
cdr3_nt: TGTGCCACTGGGGCCACTAGCGGGAGATATGAGCAGTTCTTC
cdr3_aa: CATGATSGRYEQFF

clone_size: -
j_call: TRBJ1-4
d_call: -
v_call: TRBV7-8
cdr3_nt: TGTGCCAGCGGCAGGGACGGGAATGAAAAACTGTTTTTT
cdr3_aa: CASGRDGNEKLFF

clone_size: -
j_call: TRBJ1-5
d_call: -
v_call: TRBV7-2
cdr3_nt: TGTGCCAGCAGCTCCGGGGCCCGCGGCAGCAATCAGCCCCAGCATTTT
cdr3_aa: CASSSGARGSNQPQHF

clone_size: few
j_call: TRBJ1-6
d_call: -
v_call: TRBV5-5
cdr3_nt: TGTGCCAGCAGCTTGGAAGGGTGGGGAATTTCACCCCTCCACTTT
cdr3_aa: CASSLEGWGISPLHF